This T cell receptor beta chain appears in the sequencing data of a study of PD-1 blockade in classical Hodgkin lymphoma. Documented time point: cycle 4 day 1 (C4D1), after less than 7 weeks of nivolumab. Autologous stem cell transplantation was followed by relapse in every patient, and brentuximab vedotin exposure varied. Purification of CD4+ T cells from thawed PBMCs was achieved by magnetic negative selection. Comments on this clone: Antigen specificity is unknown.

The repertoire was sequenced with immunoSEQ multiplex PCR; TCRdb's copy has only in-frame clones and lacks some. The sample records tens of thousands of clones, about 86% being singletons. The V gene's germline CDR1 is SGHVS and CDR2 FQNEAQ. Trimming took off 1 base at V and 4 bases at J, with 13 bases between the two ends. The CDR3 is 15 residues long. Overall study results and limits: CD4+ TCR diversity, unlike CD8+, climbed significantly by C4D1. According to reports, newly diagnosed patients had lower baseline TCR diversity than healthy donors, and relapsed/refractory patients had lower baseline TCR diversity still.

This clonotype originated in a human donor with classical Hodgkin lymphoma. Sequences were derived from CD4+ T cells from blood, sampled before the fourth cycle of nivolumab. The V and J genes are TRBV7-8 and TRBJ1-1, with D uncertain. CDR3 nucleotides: TGTGCCAGCAGCTTAGGTCGGGCGACCATCACTGAAGCTTTCTTT. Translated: CASSLGRATITEAFF. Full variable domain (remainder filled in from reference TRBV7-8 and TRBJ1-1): GAGVSQSPRYKVAKRGQDVALRCDPISGHVSLFWYQQALGQGPEFLTYFQNEAQLDKSGLPSDRFFAERPEGSVSTLKIQRTQQEDSAVYLCASSLGRATITEAFFGQGTRLTVV.